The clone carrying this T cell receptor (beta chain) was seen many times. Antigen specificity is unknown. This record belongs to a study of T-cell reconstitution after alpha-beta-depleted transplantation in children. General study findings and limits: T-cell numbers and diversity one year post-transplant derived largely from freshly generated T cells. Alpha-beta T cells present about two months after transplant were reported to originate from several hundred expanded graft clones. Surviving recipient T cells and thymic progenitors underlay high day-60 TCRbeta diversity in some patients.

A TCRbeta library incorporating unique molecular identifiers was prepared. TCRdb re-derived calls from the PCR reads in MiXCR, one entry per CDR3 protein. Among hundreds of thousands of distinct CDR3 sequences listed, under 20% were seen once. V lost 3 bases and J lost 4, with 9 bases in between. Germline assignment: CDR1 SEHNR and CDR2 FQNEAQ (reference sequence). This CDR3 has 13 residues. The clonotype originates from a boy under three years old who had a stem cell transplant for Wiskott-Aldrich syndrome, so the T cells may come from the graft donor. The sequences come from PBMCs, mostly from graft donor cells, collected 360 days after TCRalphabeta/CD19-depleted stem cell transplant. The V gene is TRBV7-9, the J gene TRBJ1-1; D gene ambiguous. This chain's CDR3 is CASSFGGGTEAFF. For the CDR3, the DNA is TGTGCCAGCAGCTTCGGCGGCGGCACTGAAGCTTTCTTT.